This T cell receptor (beta chain) comes out of a study of blood T cell repertoires in COVID-19. Study background: COVID-19 samples collected from the United States, Italy and Spain covered acute and convalescent phases. From T cells, B-cell-depleted T cells, or PBMCs came the material, which was cDNA or gDNA.

In the original workflow: From reference gene primer amplification, estimates of nucleated cell counts were derived. Here immunoSEQ multiplex PCR was the method, and the copy in TCRdb shows in-frame clones only, minus some. V and J calls and clone size are given by that table; D and trimming were obtained from the DNA. The data show roughly 160,000 clones, with 65% to 90% seen just once and roughly 8.2% held by the top ten. The CDR3 sequence is 12 residues long. Per the germline V gene, CDR1 is WNHNN and CDR2 is SYGVQD (reference sequence). Trimming took off 4 bases at V and 3 bases at J, with 6 bases between the two ends.

The chain employs TRBV10-1 and TRBJ1-1; tentative D call: TRBD1 (5 bases). What was sequenced was peripheral blood. The TCR comes from a man aged 60-69 years with acute or convalescent COVID-19. Written as DNA, the CDR3 is TGCGCCAGCAGTGGACAGCACACTGAAGCTTTCTTT. It specifies CASSGQHTEAFF.